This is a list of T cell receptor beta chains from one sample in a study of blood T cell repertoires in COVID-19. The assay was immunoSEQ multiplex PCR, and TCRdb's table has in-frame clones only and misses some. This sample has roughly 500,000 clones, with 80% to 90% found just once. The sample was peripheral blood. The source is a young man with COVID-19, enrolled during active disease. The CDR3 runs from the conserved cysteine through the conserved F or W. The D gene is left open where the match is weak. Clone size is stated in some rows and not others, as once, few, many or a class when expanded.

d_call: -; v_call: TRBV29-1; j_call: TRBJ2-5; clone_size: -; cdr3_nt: TGCAGCGTTGAAATGGGGCCCCAGGCCCAGTACTTC; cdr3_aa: CSVEMGPQAQYF
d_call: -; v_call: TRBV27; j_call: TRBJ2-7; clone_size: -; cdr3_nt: TGTGCCAGCAGTTCGACAGCCCCAGTTTACGAGCAGTACTTC; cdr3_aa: CASSSTAPVYEQYF
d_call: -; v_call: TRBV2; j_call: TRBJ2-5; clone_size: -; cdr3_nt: TGTGCCAGCAAATGGACTAATCAAGAGACCCAGTACTTC; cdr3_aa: CASKWTNQETQYF
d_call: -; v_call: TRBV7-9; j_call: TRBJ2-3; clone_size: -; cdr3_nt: TGTGCCAGCAGCTTAAGCACAGGCGGAAACACAGATACGCAGTATTTT; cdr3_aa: CASSLSTGGNTDTQYF
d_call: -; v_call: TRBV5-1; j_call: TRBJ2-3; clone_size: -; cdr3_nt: TGCGCCAGCAGCCCCTTGACGGGGAGGATAGATACGCAGTATTTT; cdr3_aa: CASSPLTGRIDTQYF
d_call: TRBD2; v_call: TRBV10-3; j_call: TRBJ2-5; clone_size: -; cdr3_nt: TGTGCCATCAGTGAAGGAACTAGCGGGGCCCAAGAGACCCAGTACTTC; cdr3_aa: CAISEGTSGAQETQYF
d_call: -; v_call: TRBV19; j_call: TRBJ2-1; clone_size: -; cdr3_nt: TGTGCCAGTAGTATCTTTGCCGTGACTGCTAACAATGAGCAGTTCTTC; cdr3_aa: CASSIFAVTANNEQFF
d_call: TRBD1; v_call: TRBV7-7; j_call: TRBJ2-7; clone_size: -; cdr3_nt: TGTGCTAGCAGCTTGGACAGGGGGAGCTACGAGCAGTACTTC; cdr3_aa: CASSLDRGSYEQYF
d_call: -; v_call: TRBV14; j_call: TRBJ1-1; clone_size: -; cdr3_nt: TGTGCCAGCAGCCAAGGGCGGGGTGGGAACACTGAAGCTTTCTTT; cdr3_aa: CASSQGRGGNTEAFF
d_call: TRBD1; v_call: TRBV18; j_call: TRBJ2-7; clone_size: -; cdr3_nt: TGTGCCAGCTCACGGGGACAGTTCTACGAGCAGTACTTC; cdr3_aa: CASSRGQFYEQYF
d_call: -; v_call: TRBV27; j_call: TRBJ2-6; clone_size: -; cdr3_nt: TGTGCCAGCAGTTCCGGGAATGGGGCCAACGTCCTGACTTTC; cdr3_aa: CASSSGNGANVLTF
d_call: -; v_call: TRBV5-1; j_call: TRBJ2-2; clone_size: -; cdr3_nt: TGCGCCAGCAGCACACTAGGCGGGGACACCGGGGAGCTGTTTTTT; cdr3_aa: CASSTLGGDTGELFF
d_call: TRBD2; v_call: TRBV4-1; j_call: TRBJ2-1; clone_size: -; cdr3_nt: TGCGCCAGCAGCCAAGATCAAAGTTTTCTAGCGGGGGTTTACAATGAGCAGTTCTTC; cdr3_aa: CASSQDQSFLAGVYNEQFF
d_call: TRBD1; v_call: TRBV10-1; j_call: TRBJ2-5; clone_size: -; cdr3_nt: TGCGCCAGCAGTGACCTCAGGGGGCTGGAGACCCAGTACTTC; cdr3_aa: CASSDLRGLETQYF
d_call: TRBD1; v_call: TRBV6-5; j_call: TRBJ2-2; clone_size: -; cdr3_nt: TGTGCCAGCATTGGGACAGGGCTACGGGGGGAGCTGTTTTTT; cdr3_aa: CASIGTGLRGELFF
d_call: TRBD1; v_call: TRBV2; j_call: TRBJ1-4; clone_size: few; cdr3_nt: TGTGCCAGCAGACAGGGGGCGCTTAATGAAAAACTGTTTTTT; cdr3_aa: CASRQGALNEKLFF
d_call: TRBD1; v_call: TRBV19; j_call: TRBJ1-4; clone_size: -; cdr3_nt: TGTGCCAGTAGTATATACCCGGGACAGAAGGAAAAACTGTTTTTT; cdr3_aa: CASSIYPGQKEKLFF
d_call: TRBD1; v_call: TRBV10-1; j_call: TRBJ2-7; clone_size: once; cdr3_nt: TGCGCCAGCAGTGAGTCCCGGGACAGGGACGAGCAGTACTTC; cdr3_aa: CASSESRDRDEQYF
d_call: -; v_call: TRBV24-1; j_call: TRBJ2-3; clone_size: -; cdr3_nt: TGTGCCACCAGTGAAAACAGGGTCTCGGATACGCAGTATTTT; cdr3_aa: CATSENRVSDTQYF
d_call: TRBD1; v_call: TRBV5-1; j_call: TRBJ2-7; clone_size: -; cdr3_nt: TGCGCCAGCAGCCCGGATGCCGGGACAGGGGACTACGAGCAGTACTTC; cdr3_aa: CASSPDAGTGDYEQYF
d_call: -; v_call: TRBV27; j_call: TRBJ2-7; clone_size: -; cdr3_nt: TGTGCCAGCAGTTCCCCGGGAAGGGTTAACGAGCAGTACTTC; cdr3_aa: CASSSPGRVNEQYF
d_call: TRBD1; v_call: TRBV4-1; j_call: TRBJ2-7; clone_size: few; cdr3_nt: TGCGCCAGCAGTAGGGGACAGGGGGCTTTCTACGAGCAGTACTTC; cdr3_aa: CASSRGQGAFYEQYF
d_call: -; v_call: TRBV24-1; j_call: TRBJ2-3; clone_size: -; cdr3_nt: TGTGCCACCCGAACGGGGGAAGATACGCAGTATTTT; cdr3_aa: CATRTGEDTQYF